This TCR beta chain was retrieved from a study of cytomegalovirus exposure and HLA in healthy donors. The sample holds a few counts of this clone. Antigen unknown. Findings and limits, study-wide: Sequencing depth across donors, presence/absence analyses assumed, was roughly uniform. The authors later linked a missense DCLRE1C variant to TCR beta V- and J-gene trimming.

This CDR3 contains 14 residues. Germline CDR1 reads ENHRY; CDR2 reads SYGVKD. V lost 6 bases to trimming and J lost 6 bases, with 15 bases between them. Regarding donors, all were healthy bone marrow donors. Researchers ran the PCR with 60 Vbeta and 13 Jbeta primers. The method was immunoSEQ multiplex PCR; TCRdb's version includes in-frame clones alone and lacks a portion of them. The repertoire holds under 35,000 clones, with more than 60% as singletons. Sequencing was carried out using PBMCs. The TCR was taken from a man aged 45-65 years in good health and CMV-seropositive. The genes are TRBV10-3 and TRBJ1-5, with D possibly TRBD1 on 6 matching bases. CDR3 in amino acids: CAIREQGSGQPQHF. The CDR3 bases are TGTGCCATCAGGGAACAGGGTTCTGGTCAGCCCCAGCATTTT.